This T cell receptor beta chain was sequenced for a study of OX40 agonist ivuxolimab in advanced cancers. At the level of the study: The mean age was roughly 60 years, ranging from 23 to 79, with about 87% of participants male. Partial responses were achieved by three patients, one with hepatocellular carcinoma and two with cutaneous melanoma.

A remark on this clone: Its antigen remains unknown.

General observations from the study: Also showing low normalized T-cell clonal expansion were some of the nonresponders. Circulating CD4+ and CD8+ T cells showed clonal expansion by week 6 at 0.1 to 3.0 mg/kg.

Sequenced by immunoSEQ multiplex PCR; TCRdb stores in-frame clones only, minus some. Of roughly 45,000 clones in the sample, about 90% were seen once. The origin of this receptor is an adult with an advanced solid tumor such as melanoma, head and neck, liver or kidney cancer. The sequenced sample was CD4+ or CD8+ T cells sorted from blood, obtained in a trial of the OX40 agonist ivuxolimab.

DNA of the CDR3: TGTGCCAGCCGTGTGATGGGTCAGGGCTACACCTTC. Protein: CASRVMGQGYTF. The chain carries TRBV6-5 and TRBJ1-2; D ambiguous. V was clipped by 8 bases and J by 8 bases, with 15 bases between them. The length of the CDR3 is 12 residues. Germline lookup yields CDR1 MNHEY and CDR2 SVGAGI.